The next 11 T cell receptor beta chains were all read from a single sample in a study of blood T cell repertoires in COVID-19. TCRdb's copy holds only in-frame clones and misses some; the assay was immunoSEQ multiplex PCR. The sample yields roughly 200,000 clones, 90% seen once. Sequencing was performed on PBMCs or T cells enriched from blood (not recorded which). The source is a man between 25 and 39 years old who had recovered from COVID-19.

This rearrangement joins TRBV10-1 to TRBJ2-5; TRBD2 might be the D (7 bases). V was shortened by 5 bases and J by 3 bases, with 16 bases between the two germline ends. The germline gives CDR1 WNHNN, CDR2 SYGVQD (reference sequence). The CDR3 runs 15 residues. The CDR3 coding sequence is TGCGCCAGCAGTCCGGGGGGAGGACAGAAAGAGACCCAGTACTTC. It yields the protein CASSPGGGQKETQYF.

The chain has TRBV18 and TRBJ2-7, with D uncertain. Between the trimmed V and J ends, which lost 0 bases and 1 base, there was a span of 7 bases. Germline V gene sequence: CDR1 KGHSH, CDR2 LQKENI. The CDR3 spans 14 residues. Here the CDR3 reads CASSPPIQSYEQYF. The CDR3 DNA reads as TGTGCCAGCTCACCACCGATACAGTCCTACGAGCAGTACTTC.

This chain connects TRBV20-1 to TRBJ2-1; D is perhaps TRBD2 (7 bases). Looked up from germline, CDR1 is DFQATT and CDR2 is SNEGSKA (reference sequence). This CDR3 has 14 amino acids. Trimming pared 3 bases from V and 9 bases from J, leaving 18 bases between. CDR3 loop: CSASRGGGAGEQFF. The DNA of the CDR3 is TGCAGTGCTAGTAGGGGAGGGGGGGCAGGTGAGCAGTTCTTC.

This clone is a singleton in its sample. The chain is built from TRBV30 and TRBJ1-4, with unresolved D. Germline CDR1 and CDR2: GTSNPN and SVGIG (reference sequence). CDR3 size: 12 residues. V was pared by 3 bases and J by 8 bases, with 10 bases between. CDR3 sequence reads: CAWRRPGEKLFF. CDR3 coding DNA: TGTGCCTGGAGGAGGCCTGGGGAAAAACTGTTTTTT.

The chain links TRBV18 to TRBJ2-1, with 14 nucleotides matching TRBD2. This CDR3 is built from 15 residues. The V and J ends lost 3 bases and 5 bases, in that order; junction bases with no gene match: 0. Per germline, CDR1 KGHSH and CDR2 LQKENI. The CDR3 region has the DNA TGTGCCAGCTCACCGGGACTAGCGGGAGACAATGAGCAGTTCTTC. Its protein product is CASSPGLAGDNEQFF. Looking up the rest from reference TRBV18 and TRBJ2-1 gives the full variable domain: NAGVMQNPRHLVRRRGQEARLRCSPMKGHSHVYWYRQLPEEGLKFMVYLQKENIIDESGMPKERFSAEFPKEGPSILRIQQVVRGDSAAYFCASSPGLAGDNEQFFGPGTRLTVL.

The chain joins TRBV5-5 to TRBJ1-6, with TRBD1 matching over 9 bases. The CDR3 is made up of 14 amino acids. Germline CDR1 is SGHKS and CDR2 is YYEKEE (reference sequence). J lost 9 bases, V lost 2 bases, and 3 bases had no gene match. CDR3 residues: CASSFPTGGSPLHF. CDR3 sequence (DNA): TGTGCCAGCAGCTTTCCGACAGGGGGTTCACCCCTCCACTTT.

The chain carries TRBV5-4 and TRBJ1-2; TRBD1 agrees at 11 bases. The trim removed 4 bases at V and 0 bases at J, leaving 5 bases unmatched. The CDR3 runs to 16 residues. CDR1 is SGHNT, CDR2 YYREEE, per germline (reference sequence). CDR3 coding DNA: TGTGCCAGCAGCAATACGGGACAGGGGGCTAACTATGGCTACACCTTC. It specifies CASSNTGQGANYGYTF.

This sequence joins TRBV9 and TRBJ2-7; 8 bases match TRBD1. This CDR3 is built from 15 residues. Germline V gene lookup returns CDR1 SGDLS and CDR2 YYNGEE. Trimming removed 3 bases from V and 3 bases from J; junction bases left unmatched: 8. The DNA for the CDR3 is TGTGCCAGCAGCGGAGGACAGGGACCAAACTACGAGCAGTACTTC. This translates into CASSGGQGPNYEQYF.

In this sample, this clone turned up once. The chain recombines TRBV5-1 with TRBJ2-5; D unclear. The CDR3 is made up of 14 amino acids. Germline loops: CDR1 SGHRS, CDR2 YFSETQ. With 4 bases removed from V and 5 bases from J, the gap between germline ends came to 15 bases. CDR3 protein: CASSPEIIEETQYF. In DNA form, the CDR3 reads TGCGCCAGCAGCCCCGAAATAATAGAGGAGACCCAGTACTTC.

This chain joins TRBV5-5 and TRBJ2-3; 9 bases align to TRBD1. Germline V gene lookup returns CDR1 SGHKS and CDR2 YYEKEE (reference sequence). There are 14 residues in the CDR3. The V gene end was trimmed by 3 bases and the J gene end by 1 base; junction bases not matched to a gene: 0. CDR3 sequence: CASSWDRGTDTQYF. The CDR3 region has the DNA TGTGCCAGCAGCTGGGACAGGGGCACAGATACGCAGTATTTT.

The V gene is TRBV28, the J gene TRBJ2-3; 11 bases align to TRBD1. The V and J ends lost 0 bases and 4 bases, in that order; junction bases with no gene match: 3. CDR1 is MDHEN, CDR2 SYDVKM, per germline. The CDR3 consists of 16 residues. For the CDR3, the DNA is TGTGCCAGCAGTTTATGGGGACAGGGGGGCGCAGATACGCAGTATTTT. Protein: CASSLWGQGGADTQYF.